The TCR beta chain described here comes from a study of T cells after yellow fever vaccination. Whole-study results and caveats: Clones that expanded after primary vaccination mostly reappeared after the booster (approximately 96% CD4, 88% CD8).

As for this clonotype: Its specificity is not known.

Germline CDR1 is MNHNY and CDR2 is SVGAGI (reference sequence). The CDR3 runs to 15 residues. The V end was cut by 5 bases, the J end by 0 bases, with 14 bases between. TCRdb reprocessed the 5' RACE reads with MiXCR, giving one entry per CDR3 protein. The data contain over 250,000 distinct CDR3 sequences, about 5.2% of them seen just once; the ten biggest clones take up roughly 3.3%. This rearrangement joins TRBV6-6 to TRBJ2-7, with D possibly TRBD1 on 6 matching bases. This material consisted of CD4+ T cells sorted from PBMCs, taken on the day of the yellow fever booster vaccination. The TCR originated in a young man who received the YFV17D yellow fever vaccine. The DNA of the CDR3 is TGTGCCAGCAGTCGATACAGGGTTAGCTCCTACGAGCAGTACTTC. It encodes CASSRYRVSSYEQYF.